The 25 T cell receptor beta chains listed next were all sequenced from one sample in a study. TCRdb recomputed calls from the RT-PCR reads with MiXCR, one row per CDR3 protein. The data hold 650,000 to 800,000 distinct CDR3 sequences, with 14% observed a single time. Sequenced sample: memory CD4+ T cells from blood. The receptors were gathered from a female donor in good health, serving as a healthy control.

The chain has TRBV9 and TRBJ2-5, with TRBD2 identical over 7 bases. The CDR3 contains 15 residues. V shed 0 bases, J shed 0 bases, and the junction held 2 bases outside the gene matches. CDR1 is SGDLS and CDR2 is YYNGEE in the germline V gene. The CDR3 DNA is TGTGCCAGCAGCGTAGGAGCGGGGAACCAAGAGACCCAGTACTTC. It codes for CASSVGAGNQETQYF.

Regarding this clonotype: A read error may explain this, as a much larger clone is one base away. This sequence joins TRBV6-1 and TRBJ2-7, with TRBD1 matching 7 bases. CDR1 and CDR2 from the germline V gene are MNHNS and SASEGT. CDR3 size: 12 residues. Trimming cost V 1 base and J 9 bases; bases outside gene matches: 3. The CDR3 region is CASSEEQGMQYF. CDR3 sequence (DNA): TGTGCCAGCAGTGAAGAACAGGGGATGCAGTACTTC.

This clonotype was counted at least ten times. The chain links TRBV29-1 to TRBJ2-3; 9 bases line up with TRBD1. This CDR3 is 15 amino acids long. The V segment lost 6 bases and the J segment 4 bases; nucleotides outside the gene matches: 11. CDR1 is SQVTM, CDR2 ANQGSEA, per germline. As DNA, the CDR3 is TGCAGCGTCGTCCCTGGACAGGGGCTGGCAGATACGCAGTATTTT. Translation gives CSVVPGQGLADTQYF.

The chain joins TRBV20-1 to TRBJ1-1; D is unresolved. Trimming removed 4 bases from V and 3 bases from J, with 6 bases in between. The CDR3 spans 11 residues. CDR1 is DFQATT, CDR2 SNEGSKA, per germline (reference sequence). The CDR3: CSANGDTEAFF. The CDR3 DNA is TGCAGTGCTAACGGAGACACTGAAGCTTTCTTT.

The rearrangement joins TRBV29-1 to TRBJ1-2; a weak D match, TRBD1 (6 bases). V lost 7 bases to trimming and J lost 2 bases, with 20 bases between them. The CDR3 is made up of 15 amino acids. CDR1 is SQVTM and CDR2 is ANQGSEA in the germline V gene. The CDR3 DNA is TGCAGCGCCCCGGGACAAGGGACGACAAACTATGGCTACACCTTC. Its protein is CSAPGQGTTNYGYTF.

V and J are TRBV2 and TRBJ2-1; 10 bases are a match to TRBD1. V lost 6 bases, J lost 7 bases, and 9 bases stayed unmatched. The CDR3 has 15 amino acids. The germline V gene encodes CDR1 SNHLY and CDR2 FYNNEI. Here the CDR3 reads CASSWDRGTENEQFF. CDR3 nucleotide sequence: TGTGCCAGCAGCTGGGACAGGGGAACAGAGAATGAGCAGTTCTTC. Supplemented by reference TRBV2 and TRBJ2-1, the full variable domain reads EPEVTQTPSHQVTQMGQEVILRCVPISNHLYFYWYRQILGQKVEFLVSFYNNEISEKSEIFDDQFSVERPDGSNFTLKIRSTKLEDSAMYFCASSWDRGTENEQFFGPGTRLTVL.

There are many counts of this clonotype. The J gene is TRBJ2-1, the V gene TRBV6-1; D perhaps matches TRBD2 (7 bases). Germline V lookup: CDR1 MNHNS, CDR2 SASEGT. V lost 2 bases and J lost 9, with 11 bases in between. This CDR3 spans 13 amino acids. The CDR3 spells CASSEHREGEQFF. CDR3 in DNA: TGTGCCAGCAGTGAACACAGGGAGGGTGAGCAGTTCTTC.

As to this clonotype: This may be a read error: a much more frequent sequence differs by one nucleotide. The CDR3 is CSARRTTGHNRPQHF. The CDR3 bases are TGCAGTGCTAGACGTACGACAGGTCACAATCGGCCCCAGCATTTT. The rearrangement links TRBV20-1 to TRBJ1-5; tentatively, D is TRBD1 (6 bases). The CDR3 length is 15 residues. Germline V gives CDR1 DFQATT, CDR2 SNEGSKA (reference sequence).

The rearrangement joins TRBV5-1 to TRBJ2-7, with D unclear. The CDR3 runs 13 residues. Germline CDR1 SGHRS, CDR2 YFSETQ. V dropped 2 bases and J dropped 3 bases, with 9 bases sitting between them. The CDR3 reads CASSFQSFYEQYF. As DNA, the CDR3 is TGCGCCAGCAGCTTTCAGAGTTTCTACGAGCAGTACTTC.

This clonotype appeared a few times. V usage is TRBV6-2 or TRBV6-3 and J usage is TRBJ2-5; 8 nucleotides match TRBD2. Germline V gives CDR1 MNHEY, CDR2 SVGEGT. The CDR3 is 16 amino acids. J gave up 4 bases and V 5 bases, and 12 bases lay outside the gene matches. The CDR3 region has the DNA TGTGCCAGCAGTCTACTACCGCCGGGGGGGGGAGAGACCCAGTACTTC. The encoded protein is CASSLLPPGGGETQYF.

This clonotype has just a few counts. The chain uses TRBV7-8 and TRBJ1-5; D is unclear. The CDR3 is made up of 14 amino acids. Germline loops: CDR1 SGHVS, CDR2 FQNEAQ. Trimming stripped 5 bases from V and 3 bases from J, with 11 bases between. CDR3 protein: CASSPGGVNQPQHF. CDR3 DNA sequence: TGTGCCAGCAGCCCAGGCGGGGTCAATCAGCCCCAGCATTTT. Full variable domain (rest looked up from reference TRBV7-8 and TRBJ1-5): GAGVSQSPRYKVAKRGQDVALRCDPISGHVSLFWYQQALGQGPEFLTYFQNEAQLDKSGLPSDRFFAERPEGSVSTLKIQRTQQEDSAVYLCASSPGGVNQPQHFGDGTRLSIL.

This clonotype was found a few times. V and J are TRBV6-5 and TRBJ1-1, with D unclear. The germline gives CDR1 MNHEY, CDR2 SVGAGI. With 2 bases removed from V and 3 bases from J, the gap between germline ends came to 7 bases. The CDR3 is 13 amino acids. The CDR3 is CASSYLSDTEAFF. In nucleotides, the CDR3 is TGTGCCAGCAGTTACCTCTCCGACACTGAAGCTTTCTTT.

This clonotype occurred many times. The rearrangement uses TRBV4-3 and TRBJ2-4, with D perhaps matching TRBD2 (5 bases). Germline assignment: CDR1 LGHNA and CDR2 YSLEER. Deletions cut 0 bases from V and 5 bases from J, with 11 bases between. The CDR3 loop spans 15 amino acids. For the CDR3, the DNA is TGCGCCAGCAGCCAAGATGATGGCGGGCAAAACATTCAGTACTTC. Translating it yields CASSQDDGGQNIQYF.

Note on this clonotype: Being one base from a much bigger clone, this may be a read error. The rearrangement uses TRBV6-2 or TRBV6-3 and TRBJ2-7, with 13 bases lining up with TRBD2. CDR3 size: 15 residues. With V trimmed by 6 bases and J by 0 bases, 2 bases remained unmatched. Germline CDR1 reads MNHEY; CDR2 reads SVGEGT. The CDR3 sequence is CASSRTSGGSYEQYF. The DNA for the CDR3 is TGTGCCAGCAGCAGGACTAGCGGGGGCTCCTACGAGCAGTACTTC.

This clonotype was observed at least ten times. The gene calls are TRBV27 and TRBJ2-2; a possible D gene is TRBD2 (6 bases). Germline V gives CDR1 MNHEY, CDR2 SMNVEV (reference sequence). Trimming took 5 bases from V and 5 from J, leaving 21 bases between them. This CDR3 has 17 amino acids. The CDR3 sequence is CASSQRVAGRRTGELFF. The CDR3 DNA is TGTGCCAGCAGTCAGAGGGTGGCCGGGAGAAGGACCGGGGAGCTGTTTTTT.

This clonotype has a count of ten or more. The chain employs TRBV20-1 and TRBJ2-7; no definite D call. The CDR3 covers 12 residues. Per germline, CDR1 DFQATT and CDR2 SNEGSKA (reference sequence). V lost 0 bases and J lost 2, with 5 bases in between. The CDR3 region is CSARDLTYEQYF. The CDR3 coding sequence is TGCAGTGCTAGAGATTTAACCTACGAGCAGTACTTC.

This clonotype was observed many times. V gene TRBV5-1 combines with J gene TRBJ2-2, with TRBD2 as a possible D gene (5 bases). Trimming stripped 0 bases from V and 1 base from J, with 10 bases between. Looked up from germline, CDR1 is SGHRS and CDR2 is YFSETQ. This CDR3 contains 16 residues. As DNA, the CDR3 is TGCGCCAGCAGCTTGGGTCCGCGGGTGAACACCGGGGAGCTGTTTTTT. Its protein is CASSLGPRVNTGELFF.

This clonotype has a count of ten or more. CDR3 in DNA: TGTGCCAGCCGTCGAAGAGGGGACATCACCTACGAGCAGTACTTC. It specifies CASRRRGDITYEQYF. This sequence joins TRBV12-3 or TRBV12-4 and TRBJ2-7, with D possibly being TRBD1 (6 bases). Between the trimmed V and J ends, which lost 8 bases and 2 bases, there was a span of 19 bases. This CDR3 spans 15 amino acids.

V usage is TRBV10-3 and J usage is TRBJ2-2, with D tentatively TRBD2 (5 bases). The CDR3 spans 13 residues. V gave up 6 bases and J gave up 3 bases, with 8 bases separating them. Per germline, CDR1 ENHRY and CDR2 SYGVKD. The CDR3 here is CAIRGSDTGELFF. The CDR3, as DNA: TGTGCCATCAGAGGGAGTGACACCGGGGAGCTGTTTTTT.

The rearrangement uses TRBV5-1 and TRBJ1-1, with a tentative D call TRBD1 (6 bases). This CDR3 is built from 15 residues. Trimming stripped 3 bases from V and 1 base from J, with 13 bases between. Germline V gives CDR1 SGHRS, CDR2 YFSETQ. The CDR3 is CASSSMTGQNTEAFF. CDR3 coding DNA: TGCGCCAGCAGCTCTATGACAGGCCAGAACACTGAAGCTTTCTTT. Full variable domain (outside the CDR3, taken from reference TRBV5-1 and TRBJ1-1): KAGVTQTPRYLIKTRGQQVTLSCSPISGHRSVSWYQQTPGQGLQFLFEYFSETQRNKGNFPGRFSGRQFSNSRSEMNVSTLELGDSALYLCASSSMTGQNTEAFFGQGTRLTVV.

This clonotype came up many times. CDR3 protein: CASSLKGQGQQETQYF. The CDR3 nucleotides read TGTGCCAGCAGCTTAAAGGGACAGGGCCAGCAAGAGACCCAGTACTTC. This chain uses TRBV7-8 with TRBJ2-5; 9 bases are shared with TRBD1. The trim removed 2 bases at V and 2 bases at J, leaving 6 bases unmatched. Germline V CDR1 and CDR2: SGHVS, FQNEAQ. The CDR3 has 16 amino acids.

The CDR3, as DNA: TGCAGTGCTAGAAGAAGACAGGGTGGTCAGCCCCAGCATTTT. Its translation is CSARRRQGGQPQHF. V and J are TRBV20-1 and TRBJ1-5; the match to TRBD1 covers 7 bases. J lost 6 bases, V lost 2 bases, and 7 bases had no gene match. Germline values: CDR1 DFQATT, CDR2 SNEGSKA (reference sequence). CDR3 length: 14 amino acids.

This clonotype has only one observation. The rearrangement uses TRBV2 and TRBJ2-1, with a weak D call TRBD1 (6 bases). Per germline, CDR1 SNHLY and CDR2 FYNNEI. The CDR3 runs 13 residues. Trimming cost V 7 bases and J 15 bases, with 22 bases left between them. The CDR3 sequence: CASTEEGQQGPFF. In nucleotides, the CDR3 is TGTGCCAGCACCGAAGAGGGGCAACAGGGCCCGTTCTTC.

In its sample, this clonotype was seen a few times. CDR3 nucleotides: TGTGCCAGCAGCTTAGTACTGACAGGGGGCGAGGTTGGCTACACCTTC. Translated: CASSLVLTGGEVGYTF. The chain couples TRBV7-8 to TRBJ1-2; the match to TRBD1 covers 10 bases. Germline trimming cut 1 base from V and 7 bases from J; bases unmatched to any gene: 9. The germline V gene encodes CDR1 SGHVS and CDR2 FQNEAQ. The CDR3 length is 16 residues.

V and J are TRBV6-2 or TRBV6-3 and TRBJ2-7, with 7 bases matching TRBD1. The CDR3 covers 15 residues. Trimming at V came to 7 bases and at J to 2 bases, leaving 11 bases not matched to a gene. Looked up from germline, CDR1 is MNHEY and CDR2 is SVGEGT. The CDR3: CASTPWGTETYEQYF. The CDR3 bases are TGTGCCAGCACTCCCTGGGGGACAGAGACCTACGAGCAGTACTTC.